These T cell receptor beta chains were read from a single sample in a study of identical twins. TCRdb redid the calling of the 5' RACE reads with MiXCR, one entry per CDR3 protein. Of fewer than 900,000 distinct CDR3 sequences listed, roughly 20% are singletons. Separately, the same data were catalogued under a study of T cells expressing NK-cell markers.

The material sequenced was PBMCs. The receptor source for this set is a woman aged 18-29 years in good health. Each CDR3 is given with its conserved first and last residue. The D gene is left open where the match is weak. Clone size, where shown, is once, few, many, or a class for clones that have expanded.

CASSQDPPQLADTQYF,TGCGCCAGCAGCCAAGATCCCCCCCAATTGGCGGATACGCAGTATTTT,TRBJ2-3,-,-,16,TRBV4-3
CASSARLAGVYNEQFF,TGTGCCAGCAGCGCTAGACTAGCGGGAGTGTATAATGAGCAGTTCTTC,TRBJ2-1,few,TRBD2,16,TRBV11-2
CASGKTGIRDGYTF,TGTGCTAGTGGTAAGACAGGGATTCGTGATGGCTACACCTTC,TRBJ1-2,-,TRBD1,14,TRBV12-5
CASSGLEQFF,TGTGCCAGCAGCGGGTTGGAGCAGTTCTTC,TRBJ2-1,-,-,10,TRBV5-6
CASSHTGTGTNEQFF,TGTGCCAGCAGCCATACCGGGACAGGGACCAATGAGCAGTTCTTC,TRBJ2-1,-,TRBD1,15,TRBV3-1
CASGLNLYGYTF,TGTGCTAGTGGTTTGAATCTCTATGGCTACACCTTC,TRBJ1-2,-,-,12,TRBV12-5
CASSVSAGSSHEQYF,TGTGCCAGCAGCGTTTCGGCGGGAAGTTCCCACGAGCAGTACTTC,TRBJ2-7,-,-,15,TRBV9
CSARPSGTGGSEQFF,TGCAGTGCTAGACCGTCCGGGACAGGGGGCAGTGAGCAGTTCTTC,TRBJ2-1,-,TRBD1,15,TRBV20-1
CASSLDTGDRVAFF,TGTGCCAGCAGTTTAGACACCGGGGACAGGGTGGCTTTCTTT,TRBJ1-1,few,TRBD1,14,TRBV12-3/TRBV12-4
CATSDTGQNTNEQFF,TGTGCCACCAGTGACACGGGGCAGAACACTAATGAGCAGTTCTTC,TRBJ2-1,few,-,15,TRBV24-1
CSALLLAGEQYF,TGCAGTGCTTTACTCCTCGCGGGCGAGCAGTACTTC,TRBJ2-7,few,-,12,TRBV20-1
CASEAGRAVELFF,TGTGCCAGCGAAGCCGGGAGGGCCGTGGAGCTGTTTTTT,TRBJ2-2,few,TRBD2,13,TRBV6-2/TRBV6-3
CASSYSSRNGGNEGEQFF,TGTGCCAGCAGTTACTCGAGTAGGAATGGGGGGAATGAGGGAGAGCAGTTCTTC,TRBJ2-1,few,-,18,TRBV6-5
CASSLGQEGEKLFF,TGCGCCAGCAGCCTGGGACAGGAAGGTGAAAAACTGTTTTTT,TRBJ1-4,many,TRBD1,14,TRBV5-1
CAISDSGTGAYEQYF,TGTGCCATCAGTGACTCGGGGACAGGGGCCTACGAGCAGTACTTC,TRBJ2-7,few,TRBD1,15,TRBV10-3
CAISGDKNYGYTF,TGTGCCATCAGTGGCGACAAGAATTATGGCTACACCTTC,TRBJ1-2,-,-,13,TRBV10-3
CASSLPTSTDTQYF,TGCGCCAGCAGCTTGCCGACTAGCACAGATACGCAGTATTTT,TRBJ2-3,-,-,14,TRBV5-1
CASSLLASGGASTDTQYF,TGCGCCAGCAGCTTGCTCGCTAGCGGGGGTGCTAGCACAGATACGCAGTATTTT,TRBJ2-3,few,TRBD2,18,TRBV5-1
CASSQEGPFTLSGANVLTF,TGCGCCAGCAGCCAAGAGGGACCCTTTACCCTCTCTGGGGCCAACGTCCTGACTTTC,TRBJ2-6,few,-,19,TRBV4-1
CASSLGFDTEAFF,TGTGCCAGCAGCTTGGGGTTTGACACTGAAGCTTTCTTT,TRBJ1-1,-,-,13,TRBV5-5
CASSLRRGGSHNEQFF,TGTGCCAGCAGCTTGAGGCGGGGGGGATCCCACAATGAGCAGTTCTTC,TRBJ2-1,few,TRBD2,16,TRBV7-9
CASSVTGRRSDTQYF,TGTGCCAGCAGTGTGACAGGGAGGAGATCAGATACGCAGTATTTT,TRBJ2-3,few,-,15,TRBV27
CASSQGVATDTQYF,TGTGCCAGCAGCCAAGGAGTAGCCACAGATACGCAGTATTTT,TRBJ2-3,-,-,14,TRBV3-1
CASSPWASYGYTF,TGTGCCAGCAGCCCTTGGGCATCCTATGGCTACACCTTC,TRBJ1-2,-,-,13,TRBV12-3/TRBV12-4
CASSYSSGSLDTQYF,TGTGCCAGCAGTTACTCTAGCGGGAGCTTAGATACGCAGTATTTT,TRBJ2-3,-,TRBD2,15,TRBV6-5
CASSPTPNEKLFF,TGTGCCAGCAGCCCTACTCCTAATGAAAAACTGTTTTTT,TRBJ1-4,few,-,13,TRBV7-9
CSARDLVAHPDLEAFF,TGCAGTGCTAGAGATTTGGTAGCCCACCCCGATTTAGAAGCTTTCTTT,TRBJ1-1,-,-,16,TRBV20-1
CASYPLQLMNTEAFF,TGTGCCAGTTACCCCCTACAGTTAATGAACACTGAAGCTTTCTTT,TRBJ1-1,-,-,15,TRBV5-5
CASSFGGSGNIQYF,TGTGCCAGCAGCTTTGGGGGTAGCGGAAACATTCAGTACTTC,TRBJ2-4,few,-,14,TRBV7-9
CASFRGTTTDTQYF,TGTGCCAGTTTCAGGGGGACTACAACAGATACGCAGTATTTT,TRBJ2-3,-,-,14,TRBV11-2
CATSRGRAPQHF,TGTGCCACCAGCAGGGGCAGGGCCCCCCAGCATTTT,TRBJ1-5,-,-,12,TRBV15
CASSFGLGGDEQYF,TGCGCCAGCAGCTTCGGGCTAGGGGGAGACGAGCAGTACTTC,TRBJ2-7,-,-,14,TRBV5-1
CASSVETDTQYF,TGTGCCAGCAGCGTAGAGACAGATACGCAGTATTTT,TRBJ2-3,-,-,12,TRBV9
CASSLAQSGLAGDTQYF,TGTGCCAGCAGCTTAGCTCAATCCGGACTAGCGGGAGATACGCAGTATTTT,TRBJ2-3,few,TRBD2,17,TRBV7-6
CASSRTVIVYNSPLHF,TGTGCCAGCAGCCGGACAGTTATCGTCTATAATTCACCCCTCCACTTT,TRBJ1-6,few,-,16,TRBV5-6
CASSQEGGGASGELFF,TGTGCCAGCAGCCAAGAGGGCGGGGGGGCCTCCGGGGAGCTGTTTTTT,TRBJ2-2,-,TRBD2,16,TRBV3-1
CASSQGEDYGYTF,TGTGCCAGCAGCCAAGGCGAGGACTATGGCTACACCTTC,TRBJ1-2,-,-,13,TRBV7-8
CASSLDGAGDQPQHF,TGTGCCAGCAGCTTGGACGGCGCGGGAGATCAGCCCCAGCATTTT,TRBJ1-5,few,-,15,TRBV7-9
CSVDRGLGDTQYF,TGCAGCGTTGATAGGGGACTAGGCGATACGCAGTATTTT,TRBJ2-3,few,TRBD2,13,TRBV29-1